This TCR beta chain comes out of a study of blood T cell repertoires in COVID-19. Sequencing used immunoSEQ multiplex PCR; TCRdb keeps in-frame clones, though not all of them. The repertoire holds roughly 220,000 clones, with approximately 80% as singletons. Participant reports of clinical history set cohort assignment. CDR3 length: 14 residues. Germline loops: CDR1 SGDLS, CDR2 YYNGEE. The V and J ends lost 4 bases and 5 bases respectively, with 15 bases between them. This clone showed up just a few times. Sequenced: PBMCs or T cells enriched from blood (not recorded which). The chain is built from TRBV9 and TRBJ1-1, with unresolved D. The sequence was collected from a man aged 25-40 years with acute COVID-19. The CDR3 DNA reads TGTGCCAGCAGCCCCCGCGCCGACGGGACTGAAGCTTTCTTT. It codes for CASSPRADGTEAFF.